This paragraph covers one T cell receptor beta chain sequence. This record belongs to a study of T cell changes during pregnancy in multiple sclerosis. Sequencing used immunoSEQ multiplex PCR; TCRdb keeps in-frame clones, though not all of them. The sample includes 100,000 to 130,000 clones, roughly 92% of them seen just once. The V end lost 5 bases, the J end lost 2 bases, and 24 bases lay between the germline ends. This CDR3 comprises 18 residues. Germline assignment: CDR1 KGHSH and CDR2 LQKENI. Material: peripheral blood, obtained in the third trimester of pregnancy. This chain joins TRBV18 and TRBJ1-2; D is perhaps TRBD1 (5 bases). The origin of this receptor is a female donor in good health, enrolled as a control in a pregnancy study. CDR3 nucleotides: TGTGCCAGCTCAAGTTTGGGATCGGGGGTCCAAGAAAACTATGGCTACACCTTC. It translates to CASSSLGSGVQENYGYTF.